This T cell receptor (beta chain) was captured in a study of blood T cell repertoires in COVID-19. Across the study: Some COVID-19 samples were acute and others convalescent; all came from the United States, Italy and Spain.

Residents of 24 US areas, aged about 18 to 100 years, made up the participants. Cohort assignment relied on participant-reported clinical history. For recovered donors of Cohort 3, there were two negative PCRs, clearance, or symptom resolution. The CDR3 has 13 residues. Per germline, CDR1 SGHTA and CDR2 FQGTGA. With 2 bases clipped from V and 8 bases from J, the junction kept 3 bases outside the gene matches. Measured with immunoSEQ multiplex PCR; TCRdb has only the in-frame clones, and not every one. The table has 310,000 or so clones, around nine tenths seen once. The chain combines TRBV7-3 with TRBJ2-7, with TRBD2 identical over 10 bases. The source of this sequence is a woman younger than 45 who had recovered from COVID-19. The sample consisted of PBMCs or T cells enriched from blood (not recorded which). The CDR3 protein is CASSLGLAEQQYF. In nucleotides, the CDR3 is TGTGCCAGCAGCTTAGGACTAGCGGAGCAGCAGTACTTC.